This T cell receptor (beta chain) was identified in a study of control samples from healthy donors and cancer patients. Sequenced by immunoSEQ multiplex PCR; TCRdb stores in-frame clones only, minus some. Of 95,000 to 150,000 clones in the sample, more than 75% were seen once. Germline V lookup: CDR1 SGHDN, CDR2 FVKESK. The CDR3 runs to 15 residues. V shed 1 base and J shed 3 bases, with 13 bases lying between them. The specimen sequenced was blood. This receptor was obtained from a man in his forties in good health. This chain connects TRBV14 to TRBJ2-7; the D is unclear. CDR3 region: CASSQGVLPLYEQYF. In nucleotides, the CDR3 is TGTGCCAGCAGCCAAGGGGTCTTACCCCTCTACGAGCAGTACTTC.